This T cell receptor (beta chain) derives from a study of T cell changes during pregnancy in multiple sclerosis. This CDR3 is 16 amino acids long. The germline V gene encodes CDR1 SNHLY and CDR2 FYNNEI. Trimming left V 2 bases short and J 1 base short, with 11 bases between. Repertoires were generated with immunoSEQ multiplex PCR, while TCRdb's copy carries only in-frame clones and drops some. The sample records tens of thousands of clones, 90% to 95% being singletons. The receptor was isolated from a female donor with multiple sclerosis, enrolled in a pregnancy study. The sample here was peripheral blood, taken after pregnancy. V and J are TRBV2 and TRBJ2-2; no reliable D call. CDR3 residues: CASSETSVRNTGELFF. CDR3 DNA sequence: TGTGCCAGCAGTGAAACCTCGGTACGGAACACCGGGGAGCTGTTTTTT.